The T cell receptor (beta chain) under discussion was sequenced for a study of T cell clones after liver transplantation. Only in-frame clones appear in the TCRdb table, and some are missing; sequencing was by immunoSEQ multiplex PCR. The sample contains under 150,000 clones, 90% of which appear only once. There are 14 residues in the CDR3. Trimming pared 0 bases from V and 1 base from J, leaving 6 bases between. Germline V gene lookup returns CDR1 SGHNT and CDR2 YYREEE (reference sequence). J is TRBJ2-3 and V is TRBV5-4; D gene unclear. The sequence came from a human patient who received a liver transplant. The graft donor may have contributed some T cells. Specimen: CD4+ T cells from blood, collected 12 months after liver transplant. The DNA for the CDR3 is TGTGCCAGCAGCTTGGTCGGCCGCACAGATACGCAGTATTTT. Its translation is CASSLVGRTDTQYF.